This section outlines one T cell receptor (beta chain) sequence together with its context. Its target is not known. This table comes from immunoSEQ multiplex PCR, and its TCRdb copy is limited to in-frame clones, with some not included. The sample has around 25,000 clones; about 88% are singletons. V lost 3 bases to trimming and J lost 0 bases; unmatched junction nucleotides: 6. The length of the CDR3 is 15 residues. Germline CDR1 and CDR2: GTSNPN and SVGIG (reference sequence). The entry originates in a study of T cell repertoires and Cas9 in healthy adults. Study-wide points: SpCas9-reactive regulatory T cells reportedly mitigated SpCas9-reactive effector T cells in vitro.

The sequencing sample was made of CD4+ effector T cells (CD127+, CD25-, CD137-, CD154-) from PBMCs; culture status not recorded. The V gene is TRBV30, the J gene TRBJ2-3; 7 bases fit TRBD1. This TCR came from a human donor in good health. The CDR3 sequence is CAWRGTVRSTDTQYF. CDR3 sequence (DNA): TGTGCCTGGAGAGGGACAGTTAGGAGCACAGATACGCAGTATTTT. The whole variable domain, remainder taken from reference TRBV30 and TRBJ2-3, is SQTIHQWPATLVQPVGSPLSLECTVEGTSNPNLYWYRQAAGRGLQLLFYSVGIGQISSEVPQNLSASRPQDRQFILSSKKLLLSDSGFYLCAWRGTVRSTDTQYFGPGTRLTVL.